The 2 T cell receptor beta chains below all came from one sample that was sequenced in a study of human T cells and chemical hapten exposure. TCRdb re-derived calls from the RACE reads in MiXCR, one entry per CDR3 protein. The sample lists 30,000 to 40,000 distinct CDR3 sequences, 7.5% to 9% occurring once. As for time point: pre-sensitization, week 0. Treatment of the sample: therapeutic diphenylcyclopropenone sensitization with weekly scalp DPC. The specimen was whole blood, collected in connection with sensitization to the hapten diphenylcyclopropenone (DPC). The receptors come from a woman in her forties or fifties with alopecia areata. Some clones in this sample may be carry-over from other donors' samples.

This clonotype was counted at least ten times. J is TRBJ2-5 and V is TRBV12-3 or TRBV12-4; D is unclear. Trimming stripped 2 bases from V and 6 bases from J, with 13 bases between. The CDR3 is made up of 14 amino acids. CDR3 amino acids: CASSLTGDGKTQYF. CDR3 bases: TGTGCCAGCAGTTTAACTGGCGACGGAAAGACCCAGTACTTC.

The chain employs TRBV29-1 and TRBJ2-2; 7 nucleotides agree with TRBD2. The CDR3 has 15 amino acids. V lost 7 bases to trimming and J lost 4 bases; unmatched junction nucleotides: 12. Germline V CDR1 and CDR2: SQVTM, ANQGSEA. The CDR3 region is CSARSGGLLTGELFF. The CDR3 region has the DNA TGCAGCGCCCGGTCGGGGGGACTCCTCACCGGGGAGCTGTTTTTT.